The text below deals with one TCR beta chain. The antigen remains undetermined. This record comes from a study of cytomegalovirus exposure and HLA in healthy donors. Study-wide results and caveats: Within the 120 validation repertoires, first-cohort TCR clusters tended to co-occur, according to a later analysis. Cytomegalovirus association was listed for about 180 TCR beta chains. Among TCR sequences, most were rare, though some public TCRs appeared in many donors.

The length of the CDR3 is 15 residues. V trimming: 3 bases; J trimming: 4 bases; junction bases outside the gene matches: 8. CDR1 and CDR2 from the germline V gene are SGHTA and FQGNSA. Assay used: immunoSEQ multiplex PCR; TCRdb lists only in-frame clones, some missing. The sample has about 180,000 clones; approximately 87% are singletons. These donors were members of the approximately 110-subject validation cohort, a group separate from the approximately 620-subject first cohort. J is TRBJ2-7 and V is TRBV7-2; 8 bases align to TRBD1. This TCR came from a woman aged 30 to 39 in good health and CMV-seronegative. The sample comprised PBMCs. The CDR3, as DNA: TGTGCCAGCAGCTTCCGACCGGGACAGGAGTACGAGCAGTACTTC. This translates into CASSFRPGQEYEQYF. Together with reference TRBV7-2 and TRBJ2-7, the CDR3 gives the full variable domain: GAGVSQSPSNKVTEKGKDVELRCDPISGHTALYWYRQSLGQGLEFLIYFQGNSAPDKSGLPSDRFSAERTGGSVSTLTIQRTQQEDSAVYLCASSFRPGQEYEQYFGPGTRLTVT.